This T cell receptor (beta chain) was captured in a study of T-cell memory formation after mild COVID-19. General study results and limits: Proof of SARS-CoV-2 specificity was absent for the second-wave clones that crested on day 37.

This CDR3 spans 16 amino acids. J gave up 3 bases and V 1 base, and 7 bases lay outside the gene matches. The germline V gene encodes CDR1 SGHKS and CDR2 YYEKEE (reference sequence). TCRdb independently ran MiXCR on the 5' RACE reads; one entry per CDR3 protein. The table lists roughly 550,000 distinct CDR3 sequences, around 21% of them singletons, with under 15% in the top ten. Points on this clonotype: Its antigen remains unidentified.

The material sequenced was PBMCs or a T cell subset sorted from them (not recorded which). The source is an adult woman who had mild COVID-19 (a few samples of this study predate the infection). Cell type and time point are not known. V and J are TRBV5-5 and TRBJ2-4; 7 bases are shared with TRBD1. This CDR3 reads CASSLYRGVDKNIQYF. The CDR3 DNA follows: TGTGCCAGCAGCTTGTACAGGGGAGTAGACAAAAACATTCAGTACTTC. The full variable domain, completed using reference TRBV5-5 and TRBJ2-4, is DAGVTQSPTHLIKTRGQQVTLRCSPISGHKSVSWYQQVLGQGPQFIFQYYEKEERGRGNFPDRFSARQFPNYSSELNVNALLLGDSALYLCASSLYRGVDKNIQYFGAGTRLSVL.